This is a list of T cell receptor beta chains from one sample in a study of regulatory T cells in long-lasting Graves disease. MiXCR, applied by TCRdb to the multiplex PCR reads, yields one record per CDR3 protein. The table lists 450,000 to 700,000 distinct CDR3 sequences, approximately 13% of them singletons. These data also featured in a second study, about T cells in Graves' hyperthyroidism and ophthalmopathy.

The specimen was peripheral blood mononuclear cells (PBMCs), collected at new diagnosis, from a patient treated with antithyroid drugs. These TCRs come from a man younger than 45 with Graves disease. Both conserved end residues are part of each CDR3. The D gene is left open where the match is weak. Where a row states a size, it is once, few, many or the class of an expanded clone; other rows omit it.

v_gene	j_gene	d_gene	abundance	CDR3aa	CDR3nt
TRBV12-3/TRBV12-4	TRBJ2-6	-	many	CASSVDTGANVLTF	TGTGCCAGCAGTGTAGACACGGGGGCCAACGTCCTGACTTTC
TRBV5-5	TRBJ2-1	-	-	CASSSQRMGYYEQFF	TGTGCCAGCAGCTCGCAGAGGATGGGTTATTATGAGCAGTTCTTC
TRBV14	TRBJ2-1	-	many	CASSQGRSGEQFF	TGTGCCAGCAGCCAAGGTCGGTCGGGTGAGCAGTTCTTC
TRBV2	TRBJ2-5	TRBD1	many	CASRPDRTQETQYF	TGTGCCAGCCGACCGGACAGGACCCAAGAGACCCAGTACTTC
TRBV19	TRBJ1-1	-	many	CATTRYMEAFF	TGTGCCACCACCCGATACATGGAAGCTTTCTTT
TRBV3-1	TRBJ1-1	-	few	CASSQESGSGNTEAFF	TGTGCCAGCAGCCAAGAATCGGGGAGCGGGAACACTGAAGCTTTCTTT
TRBV5-1	TRBJ2-1	TRBD2	few	CASSSHTSGDYNEQFF	TGCGCCAGCAGCTCTCACACTAGCGGGGACTACAATGAGCAGTTCTTC
TRBV18	TRBJ2-7	TRBD2	-	CASSPLSAGGAHEQYF	TGTGCCAGCTCACCACTGTCGGCGGGAGGGGCCCACGAGCAGTACTTC
TRBV27	TRBJ2-7	TRBD1	many	CASSLTSIQGAHEQYF	TGTGCCAGCAGTTTAACGAGCATTCAGGGGGCCCACGAGCAGTACTTC
TRBV7-2	TRBJ2-7	-	many	CASSAFPRGALDYEQYF	TGTGCCAGCAGCGCCTTCCCCCGGGGGGCCCTGGACTACGAGCAGTACTTC
TRBV3-1	TRBJ2-4	TRBD2	many	CASSPDLSGRSENIQYF	TGTGCCAGCAGCCCCGACCTCAGCGGGAGGAGTGAAAACATTCAGTACTTC
TRBV20-1	TRBJ2-2	-	-	CSVRGRGYSGELFF	TGCAGTGTCCGGGGGAGGGGGTATTCCGGGGAGCTGTTTTTT
TRBV7-3	TRBJ2-2	TRBD2	many	CASSRIGGGGELFF	TGTGCCAGCAGCCGTATCGGGGGGGGAGGGGAGCTGTTTTTT
TRBV20-1	TRBJ2-1	-	few	CSARTSSLSSYNEQFF	TGCAGTGCTAGAACCTCTAGCTTAAGCTCCTACAATGAGCAGTTCTTC
TRBV20-1	TRBJ2-5	TRBD2	few	CSADSGTSGKAQYF	TGCAGTGCAGATTCCGGGACTAGCGGGAAGGCCCAGTACTTC
TRBV2	TRBJ2-2	-	many	CASSERTPNTGELFF	TGTGCCAGCAGTGAAAGGACTCCGAACACCGGGGAGCTGTTTTTT
TRBV13	TRBJ1-1	-	many	CASSLGGGGQNTEAFF	TGTGCCAGCAGCTTAGGCGGAGGTGGACAGAACACTGAAGCTTTCTTT
TRBV3-1	TRBJ2-5	-	few	CASSRSGEYQETQYF	TGTGCCAGCAGCCGGTCAGGGGAGTACCAAGAGACCCAGTACTTC
TRBV11-2	TRBJ2-7	TRBD1	many	CASSPWDREHEQYF	TGTGCCAGCAGCCCTTGGGACAGGGAACACGAGCAGTACTTC
TRBV6-2/TRBV6-3	TRBJ2-1	-	many	CATSSGINNEQFF	TGTGCCACCAGTTCGGGTATAAACAATGAGCAGTTCTTC
TRBV29-1	TRBJ2-3	TRBD1	-	CSAGTGAGDTQYF	TGCAGCGCCGGGACAGGTGCAGGTGATACGCAGTATTTT
TRBV30	TRBJ2-7	-	many	CAWSLGWEEQYF	TGTGCCTGGAGTCTAGGGTGGGAAGAGCAGTACTTC
TRBV19	TRBJ2-1	-	many	CASSPSGEQFF	TGTGCCAGTAGTCCCTCGGGTGAGCAGTTCTTC
TRBV10-1	TRBJ2-1	-	many	CASSVYGSSYNEQFF	TGCGCCAGCAGTGTATACGGGAGCTCCTACAATGAGCAGTTCTTC